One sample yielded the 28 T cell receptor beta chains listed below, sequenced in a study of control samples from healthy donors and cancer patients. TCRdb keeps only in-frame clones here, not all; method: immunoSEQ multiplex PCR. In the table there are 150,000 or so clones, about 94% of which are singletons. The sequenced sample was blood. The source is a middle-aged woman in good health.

The CDR3 protein is CASSVMGGWNTEAFF. CDR3 coding DNA: TGTGCCAGCAGCGTAATGGGGGGTTGGAACACTGAAGCTTTCTTT. The V gene is TRBV9, the J gene TRBJ1-1, with a tentative D call TRBD1 (5 bases). The V gene's germline CDR1 is SGDLS and CDR2 YYNGEE. This CDR3 comprises 15 residues. The V and J ends lost 1 base and 1 base respectively, with 11 bases between them.

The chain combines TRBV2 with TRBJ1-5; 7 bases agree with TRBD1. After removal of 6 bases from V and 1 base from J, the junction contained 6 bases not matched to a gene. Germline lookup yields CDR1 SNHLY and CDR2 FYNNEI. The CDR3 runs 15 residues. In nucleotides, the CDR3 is TGTGCCAGCAGGGCGCGACAGGGCAGCAATCAGCCCCAGCATTTT. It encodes CASRARQGSNQPQHF.

The CDR3 protein is CASRPRGLNTEAFF. The CDR3 DNA follows: TGTGCCAGCAGGCCACGGGGGTTGAACACTGAAGCTTTCTTT. The chain carries TRBV5-8 and TRBJ1-1; D is possibly TRBD1 (5 bases). Germline CDR1 reads SGHTS; CDR2 reads YDEGEE. The CDR3 covers 14 residues. Trimming pared 5 bases from V and 0 bases from J, leaving 11 bases between.

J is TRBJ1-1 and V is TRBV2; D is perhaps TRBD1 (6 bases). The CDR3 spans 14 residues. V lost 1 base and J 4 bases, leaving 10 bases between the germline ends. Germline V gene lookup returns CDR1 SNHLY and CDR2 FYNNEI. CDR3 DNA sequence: TGTGCCAGCAGTGAAGTGCAGGGGAGCACTGAAGCTTTCTTT. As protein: CASSEVQGSTEAFF.

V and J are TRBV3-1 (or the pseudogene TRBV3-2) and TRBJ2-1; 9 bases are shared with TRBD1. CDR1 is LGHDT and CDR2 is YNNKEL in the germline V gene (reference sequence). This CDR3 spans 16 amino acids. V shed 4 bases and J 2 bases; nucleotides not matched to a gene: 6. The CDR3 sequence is CASSPGQGGTYNEQFF. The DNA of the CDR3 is TGTGCCAGCAGCCCGGGACAGGGAGGGACCTACAATGAGCAGTTCTTC.

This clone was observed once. CDR3 sequence reads: CASSRESLQPQHF. DNA of the CDR3: TGTGCCAGCAGCCGCGAGTCATTACAGCCCCAGCATTTT. V is TRBV11-2 and J is TRBJ1-5; D gene ambiguous. The germline CDR1 and CDR2 sequences are SGHAT and FQNNGV. The length of the CDR3 is 13 residues. V dropped 5 bases and J dropped 7 bases, with 12 bases sitting between them. The entire variable domain, with the rest obtained from reference TRBV11-2 and TRBJ1-5, is as follows: EAGVAQSPRYKIIEKRQSVAFWCNPISGHATLYWYQQILGQGPKLLIQFQNNGVVDDSQLPKDRFSAERLKGVDSTLKIQPAKLEDSAVYLCASSRESLQPQHFGDGTRLSIL.

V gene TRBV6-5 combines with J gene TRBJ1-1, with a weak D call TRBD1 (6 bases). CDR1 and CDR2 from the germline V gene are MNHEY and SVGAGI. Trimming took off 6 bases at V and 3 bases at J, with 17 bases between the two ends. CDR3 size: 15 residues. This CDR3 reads CASRIHTRGDTEAFF. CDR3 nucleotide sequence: TGTGCCAGCAGGATCCACACAAGGGGGGACACTGAAGCTTTCTTT.

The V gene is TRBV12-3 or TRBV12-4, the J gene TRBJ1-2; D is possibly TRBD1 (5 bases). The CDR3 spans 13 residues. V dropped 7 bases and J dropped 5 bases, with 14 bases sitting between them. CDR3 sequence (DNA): TGTGCCAGCACCCGGGACCTTCGGTATGGCTACACCTTC. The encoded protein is CASTRDLRYGYTF.

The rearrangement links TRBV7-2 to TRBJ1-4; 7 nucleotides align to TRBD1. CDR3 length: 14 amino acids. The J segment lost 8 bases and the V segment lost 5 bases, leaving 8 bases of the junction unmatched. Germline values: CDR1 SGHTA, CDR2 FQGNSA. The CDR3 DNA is TGTGCCAGCAGCCGGGACAGAGGGGGGGAAAAACTGTTTTTT. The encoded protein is CASSRDRGGEKLFF.

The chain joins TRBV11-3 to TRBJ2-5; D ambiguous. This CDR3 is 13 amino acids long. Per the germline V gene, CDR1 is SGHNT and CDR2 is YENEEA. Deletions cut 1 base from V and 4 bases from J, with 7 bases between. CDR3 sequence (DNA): TGTGCCAGCAGCTTAGGTACCACAGAGACCCAGTACTTC. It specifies CASSLGTTETQYF.

The CDR3 region is CASSLGQRSNQPQHF. The CDR3 bases are TGTGCCAGCAGCTTGGGACAGAGAAGCAATCAGCCCCAGCATTTT. The chain joins TRBV5-6 to TRBJ1-5, with a possible D match to TRBD1 (5 bases). V shed 0 bases and J shed 1 base, with 8 bases lying between them. CDR3 length: 15 residues. In germline, CDR1 is SGHDT, CDR2 YYEEEE.

The CDR3 region is CAWSVQYRWTF. The CDR3 DNA follows: TGTGCCTGGAGTGTACAGTACCGATGGACCTTC. The V call is TRBV30, the J call TRBJ1-2; no reliable D call. The CDR3 is 11 amino acids. V lost 0 bases and J 14 bases, leaving 13 bases between the germline ends. CDR1 is GTSNPN, CDR2 SVGIG, per germline (reference sequence). Full variable domain (outside the CDR3, taken from reference TRBV30 and TRBJ1-2): SQTIHQWPATLVQPVGSPLSLECTVEGTSNPNLYWYRQAAGRGLQLLFYSVGIGQISSEVPQNLSASRPQDRQFILSSKKLLLSDSGFYLCAWSVQYRWTFGSGTRLTVV.

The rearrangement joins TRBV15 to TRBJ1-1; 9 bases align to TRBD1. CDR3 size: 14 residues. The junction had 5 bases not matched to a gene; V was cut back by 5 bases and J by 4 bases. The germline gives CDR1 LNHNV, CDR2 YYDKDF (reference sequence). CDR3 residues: CATSPRDRATEAFF. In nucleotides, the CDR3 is TGTGCCACCAGCCCCCGGGACAGGGCCACTGAAGCTTTCTTT.

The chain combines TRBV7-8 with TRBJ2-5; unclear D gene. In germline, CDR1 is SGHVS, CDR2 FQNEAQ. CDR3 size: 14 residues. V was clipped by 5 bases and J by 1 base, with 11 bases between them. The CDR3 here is CASSIRRSQETQYF. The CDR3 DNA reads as TGTGCCAGCAGCATCCGTAGGAGCCAAGAGACCCAGTACTTC.

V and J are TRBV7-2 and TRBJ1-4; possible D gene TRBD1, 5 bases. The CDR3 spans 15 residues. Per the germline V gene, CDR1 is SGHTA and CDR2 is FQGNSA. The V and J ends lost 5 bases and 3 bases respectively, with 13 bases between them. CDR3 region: CASSPFGGANEKLFF. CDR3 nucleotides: TGTGCCAGCAGCCCCTTCGGGGGGGCTAATGAAAAACTGTTTTTT.

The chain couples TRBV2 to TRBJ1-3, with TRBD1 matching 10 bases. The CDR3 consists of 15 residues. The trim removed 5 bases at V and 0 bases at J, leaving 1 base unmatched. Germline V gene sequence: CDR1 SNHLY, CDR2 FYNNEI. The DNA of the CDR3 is TGTGCCAGCAGTCGGACAGGGGGCTCTGGAAACACCATATATTTT. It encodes CASSRTGGSGNTIYF.

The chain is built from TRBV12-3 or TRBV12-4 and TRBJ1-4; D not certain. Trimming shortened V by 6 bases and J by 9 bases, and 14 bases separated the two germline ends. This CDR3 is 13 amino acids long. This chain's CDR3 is CASSPRTYQKLFF. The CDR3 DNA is TGTGCCAGCAGCCCTCGTACATACCAAAAACTGTTTTTT.

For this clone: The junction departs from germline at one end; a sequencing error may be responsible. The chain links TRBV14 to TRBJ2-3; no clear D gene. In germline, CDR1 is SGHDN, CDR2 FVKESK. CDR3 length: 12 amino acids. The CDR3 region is CASSHRGFRLHF. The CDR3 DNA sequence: TGTGCCAGCAGTCACCGAGGATTCCGGTTGCATTTT.

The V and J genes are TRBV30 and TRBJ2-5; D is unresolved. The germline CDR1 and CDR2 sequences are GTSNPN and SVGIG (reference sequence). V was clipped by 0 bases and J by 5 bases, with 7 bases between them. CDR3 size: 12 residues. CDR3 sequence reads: CAWSVNVETQYF. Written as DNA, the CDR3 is TGTGCCTGGAGTGTAAATGTGGAGACCCAGTACTTC.

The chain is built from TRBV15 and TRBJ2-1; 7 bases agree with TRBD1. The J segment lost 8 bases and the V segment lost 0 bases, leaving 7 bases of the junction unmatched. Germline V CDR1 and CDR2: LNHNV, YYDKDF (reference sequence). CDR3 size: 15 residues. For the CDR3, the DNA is TGTGCCACCAGCAGAGAAGGAGGCACAGGGGATGAGCAGTTCTTC. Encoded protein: CATSREGGTGDEQFF.

CDR3 nucleotide sequence: TGCGCCAGCAGCTTCCAACAGGGAGGGGGAGAGACCCAGTACTTC. Translation gives CASSFQQGGGETQYF. V and J are TRBV4-3 and TRBJ2-5; a possible D gene is TRBD2 (7 bases). Germline V CDR1 and CDR2: LGHNA, YSLEER. The CDR3 loop spans 15 amino acids. V lost 5 bases and J 4 bases, leaving 17 bases between the germline ends.

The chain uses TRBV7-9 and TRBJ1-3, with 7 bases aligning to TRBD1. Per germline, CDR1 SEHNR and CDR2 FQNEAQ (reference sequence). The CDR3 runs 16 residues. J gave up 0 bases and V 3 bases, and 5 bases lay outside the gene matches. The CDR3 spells CASSFRTGGSGNTIYF. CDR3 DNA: TGTGCCAGCAGCTTCAGGACAGGTGGCTCTGGAAACACCATATATTTT. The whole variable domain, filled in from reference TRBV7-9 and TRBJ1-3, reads DTGVSQNPRHKITKRGQNVTFRCDPISEHNRLYWYRQTLGQGPEFLTYFQNEAQLEKSRLLSDRFSAERPKGSFSTLEIQRTEQGDSAMYLCASSFRTGGSGNTIYFGEGSWLTVV.

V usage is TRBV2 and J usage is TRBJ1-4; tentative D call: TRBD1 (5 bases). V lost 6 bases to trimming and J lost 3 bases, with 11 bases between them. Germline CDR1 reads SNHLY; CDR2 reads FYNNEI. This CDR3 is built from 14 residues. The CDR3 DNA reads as TGTGCCAGCAGCGCTCAGGGCGCTAATGAAAAACTGTTTTTT. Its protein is CASSAQGANEKLFF.

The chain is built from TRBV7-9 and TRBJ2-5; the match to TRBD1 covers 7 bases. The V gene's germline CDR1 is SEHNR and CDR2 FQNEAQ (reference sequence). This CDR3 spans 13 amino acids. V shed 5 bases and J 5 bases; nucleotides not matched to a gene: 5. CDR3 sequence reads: CASSHRDSETQYF. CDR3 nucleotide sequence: TGTGCCAGCAGCCACAGGGACAGTGAGACCCAGTACTTC.

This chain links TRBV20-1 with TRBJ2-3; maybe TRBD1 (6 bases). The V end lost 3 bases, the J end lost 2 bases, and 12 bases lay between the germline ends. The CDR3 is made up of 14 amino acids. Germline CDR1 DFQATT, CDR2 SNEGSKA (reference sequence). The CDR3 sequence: CSASQGISTDTQYF. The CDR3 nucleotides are TGCAGTGCTAGTCAGGGGATCTCCACAGATACGCAGTATTTT.

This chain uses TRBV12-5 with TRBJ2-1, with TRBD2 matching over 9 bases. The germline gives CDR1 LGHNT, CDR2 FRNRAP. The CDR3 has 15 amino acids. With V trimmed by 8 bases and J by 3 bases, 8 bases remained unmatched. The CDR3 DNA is TGTGCTAGTTCGCCGCTAGCGGGATACTACAATGAGCAGTTCTTC. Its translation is CASSPLAGYYNEQFF.

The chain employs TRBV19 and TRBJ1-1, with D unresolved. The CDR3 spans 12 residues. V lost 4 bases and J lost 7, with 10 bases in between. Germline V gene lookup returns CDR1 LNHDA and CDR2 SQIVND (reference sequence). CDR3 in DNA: TGTGCCAGTAGTAAGGGTTCCAATGAAGCTTTCTTT. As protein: CASSKGSNEAFF.

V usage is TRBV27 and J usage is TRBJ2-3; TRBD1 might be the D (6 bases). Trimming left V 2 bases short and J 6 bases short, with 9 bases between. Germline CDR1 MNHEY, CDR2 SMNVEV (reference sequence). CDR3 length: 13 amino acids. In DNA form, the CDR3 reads TGTGCCAGCAGTTTACAGAGGGGGGATACGCAGTATTTT. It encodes CASSLQRGDTQYF.